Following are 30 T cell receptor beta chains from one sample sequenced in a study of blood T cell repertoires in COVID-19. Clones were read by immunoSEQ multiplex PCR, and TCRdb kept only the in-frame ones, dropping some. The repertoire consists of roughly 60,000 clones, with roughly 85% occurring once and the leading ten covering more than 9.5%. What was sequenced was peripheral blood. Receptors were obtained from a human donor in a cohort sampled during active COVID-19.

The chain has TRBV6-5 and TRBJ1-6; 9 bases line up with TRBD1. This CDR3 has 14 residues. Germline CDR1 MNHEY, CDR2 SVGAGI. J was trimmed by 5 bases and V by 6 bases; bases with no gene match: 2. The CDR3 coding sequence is TGTGCCAGCAGCCGGGACAGGGATAATTCACCCCTCCACTTT. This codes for CASSRDRDNSPLHF.

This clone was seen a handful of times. The CDR3 loop reads CASSSTEAYQPQHF. CDR3 DNA sequence: TGTGCCAGCAGCTCGACAGAAGCCTATCAGCCCCAGCATTTT. The chain carries TRBV6-2 or TRBV6-3 and TRBJ1-5, with D tentatively TRBD1 (5 bases). From germline, CDR1 is MNHEY and CDR2 SVGEGT. V was pared by 6 bases and J by 5 bases, with 14 bases between. The CDR3 runs to 14 residues.

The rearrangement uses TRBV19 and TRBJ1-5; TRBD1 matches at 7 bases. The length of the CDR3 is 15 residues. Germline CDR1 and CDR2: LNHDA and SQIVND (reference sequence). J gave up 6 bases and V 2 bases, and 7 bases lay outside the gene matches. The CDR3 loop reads CASSIKHRGPQPQHF. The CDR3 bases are TGTGCCAGTAGTATAAAACACAGGGGCCCTCAGCCCCAGCATTTT. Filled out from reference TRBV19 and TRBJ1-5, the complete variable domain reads DGGITQSPKYLFRKEGQNVTLSCEQNLNHDAMYWYRQDPGQGLRLIYYSQIVNDFQKGDIAEGYSVSREKKESFPLTVTSAQKNPTAFYLCASSIKHRGPQPQHFGDGTRLSIL.

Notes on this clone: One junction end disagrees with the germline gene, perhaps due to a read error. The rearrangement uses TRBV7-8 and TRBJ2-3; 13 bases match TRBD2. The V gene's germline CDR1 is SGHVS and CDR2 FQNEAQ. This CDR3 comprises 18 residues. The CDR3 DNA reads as TGTGTCAGCAGCTCCATCGGACTAGCGGGAGAAGCGACAGATACGCAGTATTTT. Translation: CVSSSIGLAGEATDTQYF.

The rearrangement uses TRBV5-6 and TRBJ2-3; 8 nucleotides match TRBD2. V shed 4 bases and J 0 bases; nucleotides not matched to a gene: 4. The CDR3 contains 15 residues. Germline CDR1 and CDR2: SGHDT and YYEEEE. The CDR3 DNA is TGTGCCAGCAGCACCCCTAGCGGGAGCACAGATACGCAGTATTTT. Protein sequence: CASSTPSGSTDTQYF.

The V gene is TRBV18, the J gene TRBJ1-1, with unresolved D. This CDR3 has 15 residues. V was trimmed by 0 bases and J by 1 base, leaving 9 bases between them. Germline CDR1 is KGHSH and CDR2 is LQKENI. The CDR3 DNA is TGTGCCAGCTCACCACCCTCACAGAAGAACACTGAAGCTTTCTTT. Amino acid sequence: CASSPPSQKNTEAFF.

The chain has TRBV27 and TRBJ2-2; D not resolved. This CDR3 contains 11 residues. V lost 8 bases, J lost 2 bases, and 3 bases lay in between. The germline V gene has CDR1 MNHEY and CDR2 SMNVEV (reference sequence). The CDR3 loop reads CASQNTGELFF. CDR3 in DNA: TGTGCCAGCCAAAACACCGGGGAGCTGTTTTTT.

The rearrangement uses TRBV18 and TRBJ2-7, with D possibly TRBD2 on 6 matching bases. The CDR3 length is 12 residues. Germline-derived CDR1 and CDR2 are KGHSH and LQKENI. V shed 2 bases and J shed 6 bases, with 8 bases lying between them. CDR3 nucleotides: TGTGCCAGCTCACCAGGGGGGAGCGAGCAGTACTTC. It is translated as CASSPGGSEQYF. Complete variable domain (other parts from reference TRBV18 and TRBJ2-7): NAGVMQNPRHLVRRRGQEARLRCSPMKGHSHVYWYRQLPEEGLKFMVYLQKENIIDESGMPKERFSAEFPKEGPSILRIQQVVRGDSAAYFCASSPGGSEQYFGPGTRLTVT.

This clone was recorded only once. The CDR3 coding sequence is TGCGCCAGCAGCTTGGAGCTAGCGGGAGAGAAGCTGTTTTTT. Protein: CASSLELAGEKLFF. The chain has TRBV5-1 and TRBJ2-2; 10 nucleotides match TRBD2. CDR1 is SGHRS and CDR2 is YFSETQ in the germline V gene. V shed 0 bases and J 12 bases; nucleotides not matched to a gene: 5. The CDR3 has 14 residues.

The CDR3 loop is CASSFGLAGATDTQYF. The CDR3 bases are TGTGCCAGCAGCTTCGGACTAGCGGGAGCGACAGATACGCAGTATTTT. This chain uses TRBV7-3 with TRBJ2-3, with TRBD2 identical over 13 bases. Germline V gives CDR1 SGHTA, CDR2 FQGTGA. J gave up 3 bases and V 3 bases, and 3 bases lay outside the gene matches. The CDR3 consists of 16 residues.

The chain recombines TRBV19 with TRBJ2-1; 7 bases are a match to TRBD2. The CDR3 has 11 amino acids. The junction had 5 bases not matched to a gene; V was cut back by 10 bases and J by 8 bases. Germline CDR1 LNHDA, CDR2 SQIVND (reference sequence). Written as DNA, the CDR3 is TGTGCCACCGGGGGGTACCATGAGCAGTTCTTC. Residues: CATGGYHEQFF. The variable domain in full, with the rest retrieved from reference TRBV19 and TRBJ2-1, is DGGITQSPKYLFRKEGQNVTLSCEQNLNHDAMYWYRQDPGQGLRLIYYSQIVNDFQKGDIAEGYSVSREKKESFPLTVTSAQKNPTAFYLCATGGYHEQFFGPGTRLTVL.

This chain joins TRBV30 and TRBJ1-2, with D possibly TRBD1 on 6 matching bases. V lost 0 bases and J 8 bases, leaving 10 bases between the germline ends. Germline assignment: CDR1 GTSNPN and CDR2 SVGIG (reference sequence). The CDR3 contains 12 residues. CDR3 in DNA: TGTGCCTGGAGTGTACTGGGGACAGGCTACACCTTC. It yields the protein CAWSVLGTGYTF.

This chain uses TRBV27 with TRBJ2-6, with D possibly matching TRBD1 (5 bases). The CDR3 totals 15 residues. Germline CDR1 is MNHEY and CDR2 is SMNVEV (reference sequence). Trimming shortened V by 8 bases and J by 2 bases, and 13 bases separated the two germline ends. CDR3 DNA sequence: TGTGCCAGCTACTCAGCAGGGACTGGGGCCAACGTCCTGACTTTC. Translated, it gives CASYSAGTGANVLTF.

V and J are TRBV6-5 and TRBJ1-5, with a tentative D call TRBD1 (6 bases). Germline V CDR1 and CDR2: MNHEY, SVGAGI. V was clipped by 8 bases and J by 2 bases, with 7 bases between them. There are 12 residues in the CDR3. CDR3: CASRTGNQPQHF. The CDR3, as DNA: TGTGCCAGCCGGACAGGCAATCAGCCCCAGCATTTT.

The CDR3 sequence is CAWSGTGQGGYFYGYTF. The CDR3 DNA is TGTGCCTGGAGTGGGACAGGACAGGGGGGTTACTTCTATGGCTACACCTTC. V and J are TRBV30 and TRBJ1-2; 10 positions match TRBD1. The germline V gene has CDR1 GTSNPN and CDR2 SVGIG (reference sequence). V dropped 1 base and J dropped 4; count of bases not matched to a gene: 12. The CDR3 loop spans 17 amino acids.

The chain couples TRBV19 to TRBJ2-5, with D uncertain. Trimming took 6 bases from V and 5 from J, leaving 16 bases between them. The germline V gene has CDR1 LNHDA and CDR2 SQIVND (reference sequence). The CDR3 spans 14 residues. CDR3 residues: CASRDPVRSETQYF. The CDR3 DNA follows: TGTGCCAGTAGAGATCCCGTGCGGAGCGAGACCCAGTACTTC.

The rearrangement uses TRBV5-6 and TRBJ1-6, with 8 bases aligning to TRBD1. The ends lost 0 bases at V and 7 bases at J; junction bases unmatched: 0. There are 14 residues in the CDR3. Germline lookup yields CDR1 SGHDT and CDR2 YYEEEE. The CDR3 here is CASSLGTGNSPLHF. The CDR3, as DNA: TGTGCCAGCAGCTTGGGGACAGGGAATTCACCCCTCCACTTT.

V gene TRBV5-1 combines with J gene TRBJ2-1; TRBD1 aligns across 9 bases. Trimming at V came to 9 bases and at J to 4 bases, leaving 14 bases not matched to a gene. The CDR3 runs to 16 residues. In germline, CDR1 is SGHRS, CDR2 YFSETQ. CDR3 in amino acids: CATNHLDRGNYNEQFF. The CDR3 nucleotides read TGCGCCACCAACCACCTGGACAGGGGAAATTACAATGAGCAGTTCTTC.

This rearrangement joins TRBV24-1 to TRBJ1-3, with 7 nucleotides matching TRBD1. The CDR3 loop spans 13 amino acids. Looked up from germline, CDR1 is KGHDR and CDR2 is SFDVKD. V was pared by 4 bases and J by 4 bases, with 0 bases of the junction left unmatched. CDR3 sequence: CATSETGGNTIYF. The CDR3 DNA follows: TGTGCCACCAGTGAGACAGGGGGAAACACCATATATTTT.

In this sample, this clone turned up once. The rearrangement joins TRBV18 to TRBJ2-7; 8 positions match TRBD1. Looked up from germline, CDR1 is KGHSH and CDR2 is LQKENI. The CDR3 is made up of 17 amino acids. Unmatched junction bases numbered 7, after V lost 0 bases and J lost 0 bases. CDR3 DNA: TGTGCCAGCTCACCACCGGACAGGGAGGTGAACTCCTACGAGCAGTACTTC. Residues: CASSPPDREVNSYEQYF.

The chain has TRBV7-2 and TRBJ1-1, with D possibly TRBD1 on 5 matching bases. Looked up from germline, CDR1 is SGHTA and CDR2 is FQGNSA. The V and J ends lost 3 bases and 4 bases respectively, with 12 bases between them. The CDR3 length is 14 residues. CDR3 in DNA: TGTGCCAGCAGCTTTGTTCAGGGTGGCACTGAAGCTTTCTTT. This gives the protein CASSFVQGGTEAFF.

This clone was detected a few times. CDR3 protein: CASSDPSGRIGELFF. CDR3 DNA: TGTGCCAGCAGTGATCCTAGCGGGAGGATCGGGGAGCTGTTTTTT. The chain links TRBV2 to TRBJ2-2; 11 nucleotides align to TRBD2. Germline V gene sequence: CDR1 SNHLY, CDR2 FYNNEI. V was pared by 3 bases and J by 7 bases, with 4 bases of the junction left unmatched. This CDR3 is built from 15 residues.

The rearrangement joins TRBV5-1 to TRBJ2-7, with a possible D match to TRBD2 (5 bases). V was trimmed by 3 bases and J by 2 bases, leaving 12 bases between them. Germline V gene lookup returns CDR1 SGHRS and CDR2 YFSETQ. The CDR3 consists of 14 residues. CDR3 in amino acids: CASSSWTGTYEQYF. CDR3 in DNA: TGCGCCAGCAGCTCCTGGACGGGAACCTACGAGCAGTACTTC. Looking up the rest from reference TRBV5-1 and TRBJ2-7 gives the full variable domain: KAGVTQTPRYLIKTRGQQVTLSCSPISGHRSVSWYQQTPGQGLQFLFEYFSETQRNKGNFPGRFSGRQFSNSRSEMNVSTLELGDSALYLCASSSWTGTYEQYFGPGTRLTVT.

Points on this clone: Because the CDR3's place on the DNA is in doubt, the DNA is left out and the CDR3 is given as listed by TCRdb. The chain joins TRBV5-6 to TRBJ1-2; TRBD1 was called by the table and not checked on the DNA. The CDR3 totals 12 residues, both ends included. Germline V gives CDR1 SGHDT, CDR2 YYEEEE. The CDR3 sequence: CASSWGQGAPTF.

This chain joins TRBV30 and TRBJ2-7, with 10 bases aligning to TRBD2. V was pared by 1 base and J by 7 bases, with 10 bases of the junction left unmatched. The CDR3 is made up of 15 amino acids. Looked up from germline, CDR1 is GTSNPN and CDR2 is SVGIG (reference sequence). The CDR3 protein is CAWSGRGLAGVEQYF. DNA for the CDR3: TGTGCCTGGAGTGGGAGGGGGCTAGCGGGAGTTGAGCAGTACTTC.

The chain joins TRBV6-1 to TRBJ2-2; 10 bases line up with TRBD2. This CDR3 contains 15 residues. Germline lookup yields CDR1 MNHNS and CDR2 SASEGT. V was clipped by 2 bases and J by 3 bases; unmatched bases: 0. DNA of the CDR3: TGTGCCAGCAGTGAACTAGCGGGAGACACCGGGGAGCTGTTTTTT. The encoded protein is CASSELAGDTGELFF.

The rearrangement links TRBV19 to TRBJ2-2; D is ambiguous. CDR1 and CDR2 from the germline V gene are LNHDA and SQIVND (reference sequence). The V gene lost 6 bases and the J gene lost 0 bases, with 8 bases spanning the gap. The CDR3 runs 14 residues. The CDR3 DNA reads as TGTGCCAGTAGAGGAGACCCGAACACCGGGGAGCTGTTTTTT. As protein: CASRGDPNTGELFF. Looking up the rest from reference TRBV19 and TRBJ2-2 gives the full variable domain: DGGITQSPKYLFRKEGQNVTLSCEQNLNHDAMYWYRQDPGQGLRLIYYSQIVNDFQKGDIAEGYSVSREKKESFPLTVTSAQKNPTAFYLCASRGDPNTGELFFGEGSRLTVL.

CDR3 sequence: CASSLVSGRSNTGELFF. The CDR3 DNA reads as TGTGCCAGCAGCTTGGTATCCGGGAGGTCGAACACCGGGGAGCTGTTTTTT. The genes are TRBV7-6 and TRBJ2-2, with 7 bases aligning to TRBD2. The J segment lost 0 bases and the V segment lost 3 bases, leaving 7 bases of the junction unmatched. Per germline, CDR1 SGHVS and CDR2 FNYEAQ. The CDR3 consists of 17 residues.

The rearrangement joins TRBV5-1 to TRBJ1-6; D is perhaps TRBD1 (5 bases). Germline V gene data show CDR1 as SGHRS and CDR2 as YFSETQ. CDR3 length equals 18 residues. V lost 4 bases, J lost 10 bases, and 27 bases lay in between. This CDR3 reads CASSHYRTGRLYRSPLHF. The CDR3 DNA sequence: TGCGCCAGCAGCCACTACAGGACCGGGCGCCTTTATCGGTCACCCCTCCACTTT.

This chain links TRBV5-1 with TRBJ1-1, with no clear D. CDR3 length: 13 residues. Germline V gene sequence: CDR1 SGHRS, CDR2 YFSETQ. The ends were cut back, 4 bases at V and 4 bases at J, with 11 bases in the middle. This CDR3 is CASSASSGTEAFF. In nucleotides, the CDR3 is TGCGCCAGCAGCGCCAGTAGCGGCACTGAAGCTTTCTTT. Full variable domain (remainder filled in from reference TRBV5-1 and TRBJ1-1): KAGVTQTPRYLIKTRGQQVTLSCSPISGHRSVSWYQQTPGQGLQFLFEYFSETQRNKGNFPGRFSGRQFSNSRSEMNVSTLELGDSALYLCASSASSGTEAFFGQGTRLTVV.